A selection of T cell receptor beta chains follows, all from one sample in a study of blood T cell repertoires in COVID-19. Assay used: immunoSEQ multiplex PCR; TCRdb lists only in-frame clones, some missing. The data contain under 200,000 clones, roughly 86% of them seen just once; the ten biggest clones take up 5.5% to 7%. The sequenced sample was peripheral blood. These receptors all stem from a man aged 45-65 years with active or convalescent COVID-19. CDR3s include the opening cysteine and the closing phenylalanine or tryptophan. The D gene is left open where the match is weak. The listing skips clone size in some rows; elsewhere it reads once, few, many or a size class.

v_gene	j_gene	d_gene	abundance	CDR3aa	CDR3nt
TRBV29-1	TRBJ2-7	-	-	CSVGRGENEQYF	TGCAGCGTTGGGAGGGGCGAGAACGAGCAGTACTTC
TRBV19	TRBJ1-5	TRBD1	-	CATHAGGMSNQPQHF	TGTGCCACTCATGCAGGGGGCATGAGCAATCAGCCCCAGCATTTT
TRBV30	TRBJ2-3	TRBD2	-	CAYVAGVVDTQYF	TGTGCCTACGTAGCGGGAGTAGTAGATACGCAGTATTTT
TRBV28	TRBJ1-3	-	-	CASSFEGGGSSSGNTIYF	TGTGCCAGCAGTTTCGAGGGAGGGGGGTCTTCCTCTGGAAACACCATATATTTT
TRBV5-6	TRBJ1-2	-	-	CASSRLAGTPTF	TGTGCCAGCAGCCGGCTGGCAGGAACCCCCACCTTC
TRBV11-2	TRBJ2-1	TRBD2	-	CASSFLLAAYNEQFF	TGTGCCAGCAGCTTTCTCCTAGCGGCCTACAATGAGCAGTTCTTC
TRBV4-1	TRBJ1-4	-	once	CASSSSAGATNEKLFF	TGCGCCAGCAGTTCCTCCGCGGGGGCAACTAATGAAAAACTGTTTTTT
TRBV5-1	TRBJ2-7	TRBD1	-	CASSLGTGGEQYF	TGCGCCAGCAGCTTGGGGACAGGGGGTGAGCAGTACTTC
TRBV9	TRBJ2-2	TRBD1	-	CASSVQPQGPTGELFF	TGTGCCAGCAGCGTCCAACCACAGGGGCCCACCGGGGAGCTGTTTTTT
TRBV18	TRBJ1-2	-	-	CASSPGRRLYGYTF	TGTGCCAGCTCACCAGGAAGGCGGCTCTATGGCTACACCTTC
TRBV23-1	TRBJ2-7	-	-	CASIRPGYEQYF	TGCGCCAGCATTCGTCCGGGATACGAGCAGTACTTC
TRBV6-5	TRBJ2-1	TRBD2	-	CASRTGLVRNEQFF	TGTGCCAGCAGAACTGGACTAGTACGGAATGAGCAGTTCTTC
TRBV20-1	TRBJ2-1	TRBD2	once	CSASLREHDNEQFF	TGCAGTGCTAGTTTGCGGGAGCATGACAATGAGCAGTTCTTC
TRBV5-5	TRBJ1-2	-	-	CASSSTTTVIYGYTF	TGTGCCAGCAGCTCGACCACGACAGTTATCTATGGCTACACCTTC
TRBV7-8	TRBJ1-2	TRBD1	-	CASSLGDRGGGYGYTF	TGTGCCAGCAGCTTAGGGGACAGGGGGGGTGGTTATGGCTACACCTTC
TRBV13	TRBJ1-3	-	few	CASSLGGLSGNTIYF	TGTGCCAGCAGCTTAGGGGGGCTCTCTGGAAACACCATATATTTT
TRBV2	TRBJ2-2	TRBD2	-	CASSLSGGNTGELFF	TGTGCCAGCTCCCTTAGCGGGGGGAACACCGGGGAGCTGTTTTTT
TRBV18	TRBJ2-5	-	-	CASSPAQGRQTQYF	TGTGCCAGCTCACCAGCCCAGGGGCGGCAGACCCAGTACTTC
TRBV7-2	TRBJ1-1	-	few	CASSRGQTEAFF	TGTGCCAGCAGCCGCGGACAGACTGAAGCTTTCTTT
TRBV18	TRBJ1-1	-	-	CASSLGAHKNTEAFF	TGTGCCAGCTCACTAGGGGCCCATAAGAACACTGAAGCTTTCTTT
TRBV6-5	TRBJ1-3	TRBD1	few	CASRSRGLRGNTIYF	TGTGCCAGCAGGTCCAGGGGGCTACGAGGAAACACCATATATTTT
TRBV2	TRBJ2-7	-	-	CASSGTHTYEQYF	TGTGCCAGCTCCGGGACACACACCTACGAGCAGTACTTC
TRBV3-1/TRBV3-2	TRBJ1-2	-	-	CASRQNPNYGYTF	TGTGCCAGCAGACAGAATCCTAACTATGGCTACACCTTC
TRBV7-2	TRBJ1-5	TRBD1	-	CASSPRTGGDQPQHF	TGTGCCAGCAGCCCCCGGACAGGTGGGGATCAGCCCCAGCATTTT
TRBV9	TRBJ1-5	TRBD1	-	CASGRGVGPQHF	TGTGCCAGCGGCAGGGGGGTTGGGCCCCAGCATTTT
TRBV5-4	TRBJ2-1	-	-	CASSPRPGPQGTNEQFF	TGTGCCAGCAGCCCACGACCGGGACCTCAGGGGACCAATGAGCAGTTCTTC
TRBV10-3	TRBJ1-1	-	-	CAIRKTENTEAFF	TGTGCCATCAGAAAGACAGAAAACACTGAAGCTTTCTTT
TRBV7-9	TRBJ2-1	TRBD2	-	CASSLMASGSDEQFF	TGTGCCAGCAGCTTAATGGCTAGCGGGTCCGATGAGCAGTTCTTC
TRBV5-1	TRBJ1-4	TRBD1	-	CASSLLQGSTNEKLFF	TGCGCCAGCAGCTTGTTACAGGGGTCAACTAATGAAAAACTGTTTTTT
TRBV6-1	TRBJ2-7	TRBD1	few	CASSAIPGGIYDEQYF	TGTGCCAGCAGTGCAATACCAGGGGGTATTTACGACGAGCAGTACTTC
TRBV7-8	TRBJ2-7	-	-	CASSSPTEKQIYEQYF	TGTGCCAGCAGCTCCCCGACGGAAAAACAGATCTACGAGCAGTACTTC
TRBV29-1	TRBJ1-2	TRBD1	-	CSVWDREGGYTF	TGCAGCGTCTGGGACAGGGAGGGAGGCTACACCTTC
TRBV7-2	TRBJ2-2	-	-	CASSLVVRSNTGELFF	TGTGCCAGCAGCTTAGTTGTCAGGTCGAACACCGGGGAGCTGTTTTTT
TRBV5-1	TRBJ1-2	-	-	CASSLGWGELDYGYTF	TGCGCCAGCAGCTTGGGGTGGGGAGAGTTAGACTATGGCTACACCTTC
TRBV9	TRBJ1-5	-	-	CASNKGFNQPQHF	TGTGCCAGCAACAAGGGGTTCAATCAGCCCCAGCATTTT
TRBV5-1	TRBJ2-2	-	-	CASSLFRQGLSGELFF	TGCGCCAGCAGCTTGTTTCGGCAGGGGTTGTCCGGGGAGCTGTTTTTT
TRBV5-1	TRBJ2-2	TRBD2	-	CASSYLGGRVNTGELFF	TGCGCCAGCAGCTACCTCGGCGGGAGGGTAAACACCGGGGAGCTGTTTTTT